These 8 T cell receptor beta chains came from one sample sequenced in a study of T cells in Graves' hyperthyroidism and ophthalmopathy. Authors of the study amplified TCR beta CDR3 regions from RNA transcripts. With the HTBI primer set, the TCR CDR3 went through a first round of RT-PCR. From the multiplex PCR reads, TCRdb called clonotypes with MiXCR, one entry per CDR3 protein. The repertoire holds some 350,000 distinct CDR3 sequences, about a fifth seen once, with 3.7% in the top ten. What was sequenced was blood. The receptors were gathered from a woman under 30 with Graves' hyperthyroidism.

The sample holds many counts of this clonotype. V gene TRBV12-5 combines with J gene TRBJ1-1, with a weak D call TRBD1 (5 bases). Germline V gives CDR1 LGHNT, CDR2 FRNRAP. This CDR3 is 15 amino acids long. Trimming stripped 1 base from V and 5 bases from J, with 14 bases between. CDR3 coding DNA: TGTGCTAGTGGTTTGGCGGGGGAGGGAAGGACTGAAGCTTTCTTT. Translation gives CASGLAGEGRTEAFF.

This clonotype was seen at least ten times. The chain joins TRBV25-1 to TRBJ1-2, with 7 bases that match TRBD1. V shed 4 bases and J 2 bases; nucleotides not matched to a gene: 19. This CDR3 spans 19 amino acids. Germline V gene lookup returns CDR1 MGHDK and CDR2 SYGVNS. CDR3 loop: CASSGHTLTGIVANYGYTF. CDR3 DNA sequence: TGTGCCAGCAGTGGACACACCCTGACAGGGATAGTAGCGAACTATGGCTACACCTTC.

At least ten counts were recorded for this clonotype. The DNA for the CDR3 is TGTGCCAGCAGTGACTCAGGGTCGAGTCAGCCCCAGCATTTT. Translating gives CASSDSGSSQPQHF. The chain links TRBV9 to TRBJ1-5; D might be TRBD1 (5 bases). Germline V lookup: CDR1 SGDLS, CDR2 YYNGEE. V lost 5 bases to trimming and J lost 6 bases, with 15 bases between them. The CDR3 loop spans 14 amino acids.

In its sample, this clonotype was seen many times. The chain joins TRBV20-1 to TRBJ1-2; unclear D gene. Deletions cut 6 bases from V and 11 bases from J, with 22 bases between. Germline loops: CDR1 DFQATT, CDR2 SNEGSKA (reference sequence). The CDR3 covers 13 residues. CDR3 sequence reads: CSAKAWQPSAYTF. The CDR3 bases are TGCAGTGCAAAAGCATGGCAGCCGTCGGCTTACACCTTC.

This clonotype was counted a few times. The chain joins TRBV2 to TRBJ2-3; TRBD2 agrees at 12 bases. This CDR3 spans 16 amino acids. CDR1 and CDR2 from the germline V gene are SNHLY and FYNNEI. The ends lost 4 bases at V and 3 bases at J; junction bases unmatched: 5. CDR3 nucleotides: TGTGCCAGCAGTGTAGTCGGGACTAGCGGGACAGATACGCAGTATTTT. Encoded protein: CASSVVGTSGTDTQYF.

This clonotype was seen ten or more times. V gene TRBV7-8 combines with J gene TRBJ2-7; D gene uncertain. The CDR3 sequence is 11 residues long. The ends were cut back, 5 bases at V and 2 bases at J, with 4 bases in the middle. Looked up from germline, CDR1 is SGHVS and CDR2 is FQNEAQ. The CDR3 spells CASSTTYEQYF. For the CDR3, the DNA is TGTGCCAGCAGCACAACCTACGAGCAGTACTTC.

This clonotype was observed a handful of times. This chain links TRBV12-3 or TRBV12-4 with TRBJ2-5; 8 bases map to TRBD1. Trimming at V came to 4 bases and at J to 2 bases, leaving 3 bases not matched to a gene. The CDR3 extends over 14 amino acids. The CDR3 DNA reads TGTGCCAGCAGTTCCCGGACAGGGCAAGAGACCCAGTACTTC. Encoded protein: CASSSRTGQETQYF.

This clonotype was picked up many times. V and J are TRBV11-2 and TRBJ2-5; D gene unclear. Germline CDR1 SGHAT, CDR2 FQNNGV. V was pared by 4 bases and J by 5 bases, with 11 bases between. There are 13 residues in the CDR3. The CDR3: CASSSNAGETQYF. CDR3 DNA sequence: TGTGCCAGCAGCTCCAACGCCGGGGAGACCCAGTACTTC.